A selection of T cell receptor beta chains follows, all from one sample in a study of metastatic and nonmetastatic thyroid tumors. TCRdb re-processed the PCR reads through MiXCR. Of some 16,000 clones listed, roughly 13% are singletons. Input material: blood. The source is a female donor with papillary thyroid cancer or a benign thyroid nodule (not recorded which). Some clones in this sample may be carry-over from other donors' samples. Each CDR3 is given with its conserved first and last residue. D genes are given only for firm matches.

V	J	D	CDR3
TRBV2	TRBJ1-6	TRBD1	CASNLQGADNSPLHF
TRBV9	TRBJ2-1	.	CASSVSSQSGGLYNEQFF
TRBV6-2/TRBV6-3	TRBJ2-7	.	CASRPRSRGASYEQYF
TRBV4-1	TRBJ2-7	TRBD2	CASSQALAVEYEQYF
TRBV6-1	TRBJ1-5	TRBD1	CASTSSGQWNQPQHF
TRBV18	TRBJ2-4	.	CASSPGGKNIQYF
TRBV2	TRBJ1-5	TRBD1	CASRGQGNQPQHF
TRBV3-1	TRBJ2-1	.	CASSQERLSSYNEQFF
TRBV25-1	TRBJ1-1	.	CASSEQHHGWSTEAFF
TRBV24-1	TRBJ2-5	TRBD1	CATSDRWDRGEKETQYF
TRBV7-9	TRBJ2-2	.	CASSLSFLSLTGELFF
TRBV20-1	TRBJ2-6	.	CSASTGLAGANVLTF
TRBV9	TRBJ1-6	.	CASSVTFLYNSPLHF
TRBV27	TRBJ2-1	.	CASSRGLSSSYNEQFF
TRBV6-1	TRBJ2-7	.	CASSPKSGSLSYEQYF
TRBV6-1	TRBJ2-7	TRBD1	CASRTGTGAYEHYF
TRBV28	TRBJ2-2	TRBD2	CASSRPGLAGGPGELFF